This TCR beta chain comes out of a study of cytomegalovirus exposure and HLA in healthy donors. Comment on this clone: Its antigen remains unknown.

The CDR3 extends over 16 amino acids. The germline CDR1 and CDR2 sequences are LNHDA and SQIVND (reference sequence). V trimming: 3 bases; J trimming: 2 bases; junction bases outside the gene matches: 6. General study points: In the analysis, some V segments, TRBV6-2 and TRBV6-3 included, were excluded as indistinguishable. A classifier reportedly called cytomegalovirus status with high sensitivity and specificity. In a later analysis, a genetic analysis reported fewer productive-TCR N-insertions in an Asian-associated ancestry cluster than the cohort average. Later genetic work tied a missense DCLRE1C variant to beta-chain V and J trimming.

PCR employed 60 Vbeta and 13 Jbeta primers. Method: immunoSEQ multiplex PCR; TCRdb's copy keeps in-frame clones and lacks some. The sample yields fewer than 50,000 clones, 55% to 75% seen once. Input material: PBMCs. The chain carries TRBV19 and TRBJ2-3; 9 nucleotides agree with TRBD2. This receptor was taken from a man in his 60s in good health and CMV-seropositive. Written as DNA, the CDR3 is TGTGCCAGTAGTATTGGTCCGGGACTAGCCACAGATACGCAGTATTTT. It specifies CASSIGPGLATDTQYF. Supplemented by reference TRBV19 and TRBJ2-3, the full variable domain reads DGGITQSPKYLFRKEGQNVTLSCEQNLNHDAMYWYRQDPGQGLRLIYYSQIVNDFQKGDIAEGYSVSREKKESFPLTVTSAQKNPTAFYLCASSIGPGLATDTQYFGPGTRLTVL.